This TCR beta chain derives from a study of cytomegalovirus exposure and HLA in healthy donors. Study as a whole: A prior study identified 100 million to 130 million unique TCR beta sequences from about 180 million T cells.

The CDR3 extends over 14 amino acids. Germline CDR1 and CDR2: SNHLY and FYNNEI. The V segment lost 1 base and the J segment 5 bases; nucleotides outside the gene matches: 4. With regard to this clone: Its matching antigen is unknown.

A multiplex PCR was run with 60 Vbeta primers and 13 Jbeta primers. Original methodology: Later work found 65 million to 90 million unique TCR beta chains, with some 11 million shared. This table comes from immunoSEQ multiplex PCR, and its TCRdb copy is limited to in-frame clones, with some not included. The D gene and trimming were derived from the DNA, and the V and J assignments and clone size from that table. The table records roughly 140,000 clones, over 65% of them present only once. General study findings and limits: Researchers reportedly found TCR beta sequences accurately predicted most subjects' HLA-A and HLA-B alleles. In a later analysis, specific HLA alleles were associated with about 18,000 TCR beta sequences at a 0.05 false discovery rate.

The sequence derives from a female donor in good health and CMV-seronegative. This chain links TRBV2 with TRBJ1-1, with 7 bases identical to TRBD1. Sample: PBMCs. The DNA of the CDR3 is TGTGCCAGCAGTGAAGTCCCAGGGGGGACTGAAGCTTTCTTT. Amino acids: CASSEVPGGTEAFF.